The clone carrying this TCR beta chain was seen at least ten times. The data derive from a study of T-cell reconstitution after alpha-beta-depleted transplantation in children. During its preparation, the TCRbeta library received unique molecular identifiers. TCRdb processed the PCR reads anew with MiXCR; each CDR3 protein has one entry. The data hold hundreds of thousands of distinct CDR3 sequences, with 16% observed a single time. Germline CDR1 and CDR2: DFQATT and SNEGSKA (reference sequence). The CDR3 loop spans 12 amino acids. The sequence was collected from a human donor who donated a stem cell graft to a child with acute myeloid leukemia. The V and J genes are TRBV20-1 and TRBJ1-2, with D possibly being TRBD1 (5 bases). The sequencing used PBMCs from the stem cell graft donor, collected from the stem cell graft. DNA of the CDR3: TGCACCCCCCGGGGCAGTTCTTATGGCTACACCTTC. This gives the protein CTPRGSSYGYTF.